A single sample is the source of the 9 T cell receptor beta chains below, sequenced in a study of OX40 agonist ivuxolimab in advanced cancers. This table comes from immunoSEQ multiplex PCR, and its TCRdb copy is limited to in-frame clones, with some not included. The data show about 160,000 clones, roughly 94% seen once. Sequenced here: CD4+ or CD8+ T cells sorted from blood, sampled in a trial of the OX40 agonist ivuxolimab. The receptor source for this set is an adult with an advanced solid tumor such as melanoma, head and neck, liver or kidney cancer.

The J gene is TRBJ1-1, the V gene TRBV29-1, with D possibly TRBD1 on 6 matching bases. CDR1 SQVTM and CDR2 ANQGSEA come from the germline V gene. The V end lost 4 bases, the J end lost 0 bases, and 9 bases lay between the germline ends. This CDR3 region has 13 residues. The CDR3 DNA is TGCAGCGTTGCAGACAGGATGAACACTGAAGCTTTCTTT. Translation gives CSVADRMNTEAFF.

V is TRBV11-3 and J is TRBJ2-3; D uncertain. The germline V gene has CDR1 SGHNT and CDR2 YENEEA. V lost 3 bases and J lost 3, with 7 bases in between. CDR3 length: 13 residues. CDR3 sequence (DNA): TGTGCCAGCAGCTTTCCCGGGACAGATACGCAGTATTTT. As protein: CASSFPGTDTQYF.

The chain combines TRBV28 with TRBJ2-5; tentative D call: TRBD2 (7 bases). Germline CDR1 MDHEN, CDR2 SYDVKM. The V end was cut by 2 bases, the J end by 1 base, with 23 bases between. This CDR3 region has 19 residues. The CDR3 loop is CASSLGVPTGRVVQETQYF. The CDR3 DNA is TGTGCCAGCAGTTTAGGAGTGCCAACAGGGAGGGTAGTCCAAGAGACCCAGTACTTC.

The J gene is TRBJ1-2, the V gene TRBV4-3; 12 bases line up with TRBD1. The CDR3 has 16 residues. The V gene end was trimmed by 4 bases and the J gene end by 4 bases; junction bases not matched to a gene: 7. The germline V gene has CDR1 LGHNA and CDR2 YSLEER. CDR3 residues: CASSPQGQGAFYGYTF. Written as DNA, the CDR3 is TGCGCCAGCAGCCCCCAGGGACAGGGGGCCTTCTATGGCTACACCTTC.

This chain joins TRBV2 and TRBJ1-1, with D tentatively TRBD1 (6 bases). V lost 2 bases and J lost 9, with 19 bases in between. Per germline, CDR1 SNHLY and CDR2 FYNNEI. The CDR3 is 15 amino acids. The CDR3 sequence: CASSERGTRVSQAFF. CDR3 coding DNA: TGTGCCAGCAGTGAAAGGGGGACCAGGGTTTCCCAAGCTTTCTTT.

The J gene is TRBJ2-5, the V gene TRBV7-2; 7 bases line up with TRBD2. The J segment lost 5 bases and the V segment lost 0 bases, leaving 9 bases of the junction unmatched. Per germline, CDR1 SGHTA and CDR2 FQGNSA. The length of the CDR3 is 16 residues. The CDR3 loop reads CASSLAPTSLRETQYF. Here the CDR3 DNA reads TGTGCCAGCAGCTTAGCCCCGACTAGCTTACGGGAGACCCAGTACTTC.

This chain joins TRBV6-5 and TRBJ1-3; D not resolved. Germline V gene sequence: CDR1 MNHEY, CDR2 SVGAGI. With 0 bases removed from V and 0 bases from J, the gap between germline ends came to 9 bases. The CDR3 covers 16 residues. CDR3: CASSYSGRISGNTIYF. The CDR3 DNA follows: TGTGCCAGCAGTTACTCCGGACGGATCTCTGGAAACACCATATATTTT.

The rearrangement links TRBV7-9 to TRBJ1-5; 7 positions match TRBD1. Germline CDR1 is SEHNR and CDR2 is FQNEAQ (reference sequence). V was clipped by 5 bases and J by 1 base; unmatched bases: 5. This CDR3 has 15 residues. CDR3: CASSPGQASNQPQHF. For the CDR3, the DNA is TGTGCCAGCAGCCCTGGACAGGCGAGCAATCAGCCCCAGCATTTT.

Details on this clone: The sample has other DNA sequences that encode this CDR3 too. This chain connects TRBV7-6 to TRBJ2-5; TRBD2 matches 9 bases. Losses at the gene ends were 2 bases for V and 2 bases for J; bases not matched to a gene: 3. This CDR3 has 15 amino acids. Germline loops: CDR1 SGHVS, CDR2 FNYEAQ. The CDR3 region is CASSLTGLAQETQYF. The CDR3 DNA reads as TGTGCCAGCAGCTTAACCGGACTAGCGCAAGAGACCCAGTACTTC.